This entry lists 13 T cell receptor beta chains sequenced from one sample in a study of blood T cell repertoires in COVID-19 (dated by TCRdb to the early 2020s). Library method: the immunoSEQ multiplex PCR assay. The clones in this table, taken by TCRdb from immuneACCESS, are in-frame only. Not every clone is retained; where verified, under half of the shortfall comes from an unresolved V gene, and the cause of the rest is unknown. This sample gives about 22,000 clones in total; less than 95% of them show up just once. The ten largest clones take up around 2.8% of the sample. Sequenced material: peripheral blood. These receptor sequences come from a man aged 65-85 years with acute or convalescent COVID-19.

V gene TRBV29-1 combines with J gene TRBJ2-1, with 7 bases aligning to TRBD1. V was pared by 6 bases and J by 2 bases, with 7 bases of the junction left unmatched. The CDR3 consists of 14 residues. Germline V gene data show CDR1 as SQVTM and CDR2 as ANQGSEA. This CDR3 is CSVAGGLTYNEQFF. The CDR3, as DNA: TGCAGCGTCGCAGGGGGATTAACCTACAATGAGCAGTTCTTC.

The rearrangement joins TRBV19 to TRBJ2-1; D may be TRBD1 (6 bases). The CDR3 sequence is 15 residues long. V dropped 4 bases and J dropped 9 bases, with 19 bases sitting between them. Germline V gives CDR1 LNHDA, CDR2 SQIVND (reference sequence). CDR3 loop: CASSTPGQIVGEQFF. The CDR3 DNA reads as TGTGCCAGTAGTACCCCGGGACAAATTGTTGGTGAGCAGTTCTTC. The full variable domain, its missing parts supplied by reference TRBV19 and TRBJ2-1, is DGGITQSPKYLFRKEGQNVTLSCEQNLNHDAMYWYRQDPGQGLRLIYYSQIVNDFQKGDIAEGYSVSREKKESFPLTVTSAQKNPTAFYLCASSTPGQIVGEQFFGPGTRLTVL.

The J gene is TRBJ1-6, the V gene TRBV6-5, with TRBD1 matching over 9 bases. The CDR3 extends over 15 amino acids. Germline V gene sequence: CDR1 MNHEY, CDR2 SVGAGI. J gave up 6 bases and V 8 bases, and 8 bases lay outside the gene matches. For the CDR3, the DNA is TGTGCCAGCCGCCTAAGGGACAGGGCTAATTCACCCCTCCACTTT. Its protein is CASRLRDRANSPLHF.

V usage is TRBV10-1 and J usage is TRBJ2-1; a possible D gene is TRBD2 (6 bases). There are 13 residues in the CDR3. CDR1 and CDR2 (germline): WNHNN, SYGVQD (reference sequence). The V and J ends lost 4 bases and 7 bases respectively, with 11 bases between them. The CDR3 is CASSAGLANEQFF. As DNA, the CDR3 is TGCGCCAGCAGTGCGGGACTTGCGAATGAGCAGTTCTTC.

CDR3 in amino acids: CASSPSLGGPSPLHF. The CDR3 DNA reads TGTGCCAGCAGCCCCTCTTTGGGGGGGCCTTCACCCCTCCACTTT. The rearrangement joins TRBV28 to TRBJ1-6, with D perhaps matching TRBD1 (6 bases). V was shortened by 6 bases and J by 9 bases, with 18 bases between the two germline ends. Germline V gene sequence: CDR1 MDHEN, CDR2 SYDVKM. The CDR3 extends over 15 amino acids.

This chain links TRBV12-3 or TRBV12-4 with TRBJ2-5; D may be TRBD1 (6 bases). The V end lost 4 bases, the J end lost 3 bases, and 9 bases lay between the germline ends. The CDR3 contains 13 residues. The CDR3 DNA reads TGTGCCAGCAGTTGGACAGAAAAAGAGACCCAGTACTTC. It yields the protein CASSWTEKETQYF.

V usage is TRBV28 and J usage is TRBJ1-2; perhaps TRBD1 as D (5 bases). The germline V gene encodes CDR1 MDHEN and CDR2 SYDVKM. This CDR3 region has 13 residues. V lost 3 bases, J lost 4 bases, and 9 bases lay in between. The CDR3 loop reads CASSLAGPYGYTF. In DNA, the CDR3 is TGTGCCAGCAGTTTGGCGGGGCCCTATGGCTACACCTTC.

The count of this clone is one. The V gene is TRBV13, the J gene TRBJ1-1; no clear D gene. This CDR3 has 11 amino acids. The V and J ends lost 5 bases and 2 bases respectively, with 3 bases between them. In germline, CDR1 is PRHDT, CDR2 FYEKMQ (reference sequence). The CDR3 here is CASSINTEAFF. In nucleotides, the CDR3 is TGTGCCAGCAGCATAAACACTGAAGCTTTCTTT.

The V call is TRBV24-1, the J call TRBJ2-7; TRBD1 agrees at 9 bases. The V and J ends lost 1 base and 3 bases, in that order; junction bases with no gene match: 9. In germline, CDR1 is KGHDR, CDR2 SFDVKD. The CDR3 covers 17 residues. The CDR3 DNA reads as TGTGCCACCAGTGATTTTCCCAGGGGACAGGGATTCTACGAGCAGTACTTC. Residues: CATSDFPRGQGFYEQYF.

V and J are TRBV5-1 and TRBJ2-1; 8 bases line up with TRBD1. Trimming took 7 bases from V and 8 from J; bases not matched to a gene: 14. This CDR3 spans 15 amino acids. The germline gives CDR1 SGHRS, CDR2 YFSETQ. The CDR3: CASRQGAWDRDEQFF. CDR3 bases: TGCGCCAGCCGTCAGGGGGCTTGGGATCGGGATGAGCAGTTCTTC.

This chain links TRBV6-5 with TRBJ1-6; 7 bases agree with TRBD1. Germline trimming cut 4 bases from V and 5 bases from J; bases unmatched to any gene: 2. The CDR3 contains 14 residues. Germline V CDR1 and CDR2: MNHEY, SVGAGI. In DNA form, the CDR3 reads TGTGCCAGCAGTTCGGGACAGAATAATTCACCCCTCCACTTT. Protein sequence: CASSSGQNNSPLHF.

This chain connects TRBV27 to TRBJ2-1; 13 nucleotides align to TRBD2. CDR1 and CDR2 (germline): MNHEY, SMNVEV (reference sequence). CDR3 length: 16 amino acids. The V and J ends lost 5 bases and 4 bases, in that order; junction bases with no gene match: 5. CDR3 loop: CASSQTSGGLYNEQFF. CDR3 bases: TGTGCCAGCAGTCAGACTAGCGGGGGGCTATACAATGAGCAGTTCTTC.

The CDR3 bases are TGTGCCAGCAGCCCGGTTGGGACTAGCGGGTACTACGAGCAGTACTTC. Translating it yields CASSPVGTSGYYEQYF. The chain uses TRBV5-6 and TRBJ2-7, with 12 bases fitting TRBD2. CDR3 length: 16 residues. The V gene end was trimmed by 4 bases and the J gene end by 3 bases; junction bases not matched to a gene: 8. In germline, CDR1 is SGHDT, CDR2 YYEEEE.